This T cell receptor beta chain emerged from a study of response to subunit inactivated influenza vaccine listed by TCRdb under 2018. Concerning the study at large: The study used deep quantitative T cell receptor repertoire profiling to track responses to a trivalent subunit inactivated influenza vaccine. Paper-wide results and their limitations: The authors proposed that each seasonal influenza vaccination may bring in only a limited number of new T cells.

Library preparation was by RT-PCR. Sequencing was performed on an Illumina HiSeq 2500. Starting from the raw public reads, TCRdb applied fastp trimming at Q25, assembled clones with MiXCR and retained in-frame beta chains. Entries that share a CDR3 protein sequence are merged under the most common genes and DNA. The sample has 400,000 to 650,000 distinct CDR3 sequences on record, about 7.2% of them singletons. The top ten clonotypes cover over 10% of the sample. This clonotype was seen at least ten times. There is no known antigen for this receptor. The record has no base qualities; no much larger clone is one base away. Reading from cysteine to phenylalanine, the CDR3 counts 11 amino acids. Only CDR3 DNA is held: 33 bases, read in frame from base 1. Taken from the germline V gene (reference sequence), the CDR1 and CDR2 loops are DFQATT and SNEGSKA. The germline ends are 1 base apart after V is trimmed by 0 bases and J by 4 bases.

The rearranged chain carries TRBV20-1 and TRBJ1-3; the D gene cannot be named for sure. The source was PBMCs from blood, collected approximately 25 months after vaccination. This receptor was taken from a man aged 50 to 75 who received an inactivated influenza vaccine. Donor details come from another sample of the same person, matched by shared clones. CDR3 region: CSAREGNTIYF. The DNA is as follows: TGCAGTGCTAGAGAAGGAAACACCATATATTTT.